This TCR beta chain emerged from a study of blood T cell repertoires in COVID-19. Across the whole study: Some COVID-19 samples were acute and others convalescent; all came from the United States, Italy and Spain. From T cells, B-cell-depleted T cells, or PBMCs came the material, which was cDNA or gDNA.

V dropped 5 bases and J dropped 4; count of bases not matched to a gene: 8. The CDR3 covers 15 residues. Germline CDR1 reads MDHEN; CDR2 reads SYDVKM. In the original analysis: By means of reference gene primer amplification, nucleated cell counts were estimated. TCRdb's copy holds only in-frame clones and misses some; the assay was immunoSEQ multiplex PCR. Clone size and the V and J calls come from that table; the DNA yielded D and trimming. The sample contains about 140,000 clones, about four fifths of which appear only once. This chain joins TRBV28 and TRBJ1-3; 7 bases map to TRBD1. Input material: peripheral blood. The receptor comes from an elderly man with acute or convalescent COVID-19. Here the CDR3 reads CASSPQRQGGNTIYF. DNA for the CDR3: TGTGCCAGCAGTCCCCAACGACAGGGAGGAAACACCATATATTTT.